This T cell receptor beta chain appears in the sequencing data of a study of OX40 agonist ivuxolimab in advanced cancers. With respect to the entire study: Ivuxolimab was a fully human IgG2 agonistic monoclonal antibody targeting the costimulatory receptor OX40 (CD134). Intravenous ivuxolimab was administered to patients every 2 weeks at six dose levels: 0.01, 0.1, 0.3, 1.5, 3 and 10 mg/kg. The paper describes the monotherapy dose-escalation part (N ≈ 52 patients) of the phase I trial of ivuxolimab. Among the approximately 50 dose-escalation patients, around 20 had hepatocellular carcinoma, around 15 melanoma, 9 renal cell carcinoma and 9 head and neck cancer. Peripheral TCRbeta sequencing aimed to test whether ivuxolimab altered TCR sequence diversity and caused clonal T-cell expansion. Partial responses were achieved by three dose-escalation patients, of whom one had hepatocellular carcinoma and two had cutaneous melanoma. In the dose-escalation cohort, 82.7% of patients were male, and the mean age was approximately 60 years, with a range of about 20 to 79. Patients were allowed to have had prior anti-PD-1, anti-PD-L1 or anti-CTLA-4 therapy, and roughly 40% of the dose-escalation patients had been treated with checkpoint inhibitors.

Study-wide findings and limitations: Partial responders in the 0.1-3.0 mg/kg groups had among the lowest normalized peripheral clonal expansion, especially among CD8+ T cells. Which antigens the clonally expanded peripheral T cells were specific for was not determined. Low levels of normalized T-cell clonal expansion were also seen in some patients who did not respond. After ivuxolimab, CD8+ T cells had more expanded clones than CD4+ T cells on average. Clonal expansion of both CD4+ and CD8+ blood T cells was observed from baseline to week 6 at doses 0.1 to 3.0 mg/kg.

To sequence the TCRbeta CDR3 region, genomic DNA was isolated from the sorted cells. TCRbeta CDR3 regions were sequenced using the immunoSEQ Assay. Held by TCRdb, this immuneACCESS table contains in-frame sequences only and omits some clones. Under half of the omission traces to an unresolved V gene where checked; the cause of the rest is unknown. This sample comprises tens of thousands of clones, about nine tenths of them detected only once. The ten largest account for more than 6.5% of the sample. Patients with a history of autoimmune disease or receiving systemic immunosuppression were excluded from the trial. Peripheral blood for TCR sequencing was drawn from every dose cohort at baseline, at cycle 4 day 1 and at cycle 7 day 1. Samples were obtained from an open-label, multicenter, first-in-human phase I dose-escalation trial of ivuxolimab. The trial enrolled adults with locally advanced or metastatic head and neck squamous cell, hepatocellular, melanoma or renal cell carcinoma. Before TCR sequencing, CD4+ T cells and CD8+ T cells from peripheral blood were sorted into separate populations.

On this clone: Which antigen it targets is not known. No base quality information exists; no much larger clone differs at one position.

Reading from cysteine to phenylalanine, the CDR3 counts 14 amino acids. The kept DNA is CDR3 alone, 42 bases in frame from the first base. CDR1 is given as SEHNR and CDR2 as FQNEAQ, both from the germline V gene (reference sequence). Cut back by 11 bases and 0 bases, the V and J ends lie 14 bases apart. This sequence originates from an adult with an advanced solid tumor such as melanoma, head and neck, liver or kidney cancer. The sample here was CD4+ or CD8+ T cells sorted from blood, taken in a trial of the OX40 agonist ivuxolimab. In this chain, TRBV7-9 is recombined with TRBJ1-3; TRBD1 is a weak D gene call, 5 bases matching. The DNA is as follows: TGTGCCGGAGATGGAGGGGACTCTGGAAACACCATATATTTT. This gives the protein CAGDGGDSGNTIYF.